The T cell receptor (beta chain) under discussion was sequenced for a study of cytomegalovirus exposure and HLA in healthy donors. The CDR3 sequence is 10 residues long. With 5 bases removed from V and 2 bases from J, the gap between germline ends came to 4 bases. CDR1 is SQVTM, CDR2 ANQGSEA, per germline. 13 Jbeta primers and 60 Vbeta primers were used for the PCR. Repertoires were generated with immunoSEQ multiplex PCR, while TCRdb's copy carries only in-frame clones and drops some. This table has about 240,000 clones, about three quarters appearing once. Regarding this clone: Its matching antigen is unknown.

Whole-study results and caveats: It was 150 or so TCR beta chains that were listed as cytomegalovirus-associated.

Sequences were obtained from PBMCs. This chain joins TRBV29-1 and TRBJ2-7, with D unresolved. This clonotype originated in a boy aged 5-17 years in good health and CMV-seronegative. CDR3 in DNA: TGCAGCGTTCTAACCTACGAGCAGTACTTC. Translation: CSVLTYEQYF.